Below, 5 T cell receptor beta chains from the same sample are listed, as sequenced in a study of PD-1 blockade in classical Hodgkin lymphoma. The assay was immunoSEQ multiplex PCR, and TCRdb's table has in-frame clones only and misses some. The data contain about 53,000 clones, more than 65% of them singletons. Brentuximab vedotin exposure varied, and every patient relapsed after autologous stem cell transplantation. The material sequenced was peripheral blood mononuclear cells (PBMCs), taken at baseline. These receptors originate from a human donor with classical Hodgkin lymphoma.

CDR3 residues: CASSKVRTLSEQYV. CDR3 bases: TGTGCCAGCAGCAAAGTACGGACCCTCTCCGAGCAGTACGTC. The chain employs TRBV21-1 and TRBJ2-7. TRBV21-1 is shown as a pseudogene. The CDR3 is made up of 14 amino acids.

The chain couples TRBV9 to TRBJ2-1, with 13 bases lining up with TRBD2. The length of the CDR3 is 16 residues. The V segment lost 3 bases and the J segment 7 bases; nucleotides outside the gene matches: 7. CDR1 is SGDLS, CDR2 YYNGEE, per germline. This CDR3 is CASSASGLAGANEQFF. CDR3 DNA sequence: TGTGCCAGCAGCGCCTCCGGACTAGCGGGAGCAAATGAGCAGTTCTTC.

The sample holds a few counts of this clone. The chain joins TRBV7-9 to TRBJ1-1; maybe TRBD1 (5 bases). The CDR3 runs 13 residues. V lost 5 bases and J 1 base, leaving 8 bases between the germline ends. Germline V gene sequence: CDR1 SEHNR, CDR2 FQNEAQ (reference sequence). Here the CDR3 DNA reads TGTGCCAGCAGCCTCGGACAGAACACTGAAGCTTTCTTT. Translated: CASSLGQNTEAFF.

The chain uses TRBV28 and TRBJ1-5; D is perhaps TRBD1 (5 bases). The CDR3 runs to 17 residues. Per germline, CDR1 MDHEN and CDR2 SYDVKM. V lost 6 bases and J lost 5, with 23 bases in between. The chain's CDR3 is CASSPLRLGGLHQPQHF. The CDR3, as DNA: TGTGCCAGCAGCCCCTTGCGTCTGGGGGGACTTCATCAGCCCCAGCATTTT.

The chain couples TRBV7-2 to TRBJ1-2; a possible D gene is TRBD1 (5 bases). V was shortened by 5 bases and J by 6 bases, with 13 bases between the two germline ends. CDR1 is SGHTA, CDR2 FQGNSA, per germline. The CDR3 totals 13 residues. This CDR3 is CASSPRFRDGYTF. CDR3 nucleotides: TGTGCCAGCAGCCCCCGATTCAGGGATGGCTACACCTTC.